This T cell receptor beta chain stems from a study of metastatic and nonmetastatic thyroid tumors. For the study at large: A comparison of repertoires was made across blood and tumor or nodule tissue from malignant and benign thyroid patients. The study's findings and limits: Patients with malignant thyroid tumors reportedly had significantly higher TCR beta diversity than those with benign nodules, in blood and tumor.

None of the patients had undergone any treatment ahead of thyroid surgery. Germline CDR1 SQVTM, CDR2 ANQGSEA. The CDR3 has 13 amino acids. V gave up 1 base and J gave up 8 bases, with 12 bases separating them. Under the authors' procedure: CDR3 was compared across clinicopathological groups, and the resulting differences were used to build a distant-metastasis classifier for papillary thyroid cancer. TCRdb re-processed the PCR reads through MiXCR. V and J calls and clone size were set by TCRdb, not the authors. The table lists roughly 10,000 clones, around 20% of them singletons, with roughly a sixth in the top ten. Ten or more counts support this clone. Antigen: not known.

The chain links TRBV29-1 to TRBJ2-1; D is ambiguous. Sequenced: adjacent normal tissue. The receptor's source is a female donor with papillary thyroid cancer or a benign thyroid nodule (not recorded which). Some clones in this sample may be carry-over from other donors' samples. The CDR3 nucleotides read TGCAGCGTTGAAGGGACGTCGGCGGATGAGCAGTTCTTC. This sequence encodes CSVEGTSADEQFF.